The sequence of this TCR beta chain was determined in a study of blood T cell repertoires in COVID-19. Study in general: Sources were T cells, B-cell-depleted T cells, or PBMCs; the material itself was cDNA or gDNA.

Study processing details: Nucleated cell number was recorded as an estimate derived from reference gene primer amplification. The data were produced by immunoSEQ multiplex PCR, yet TCRdb's version contains in-frame clones alone and is incomplete. The DNA was the basis for D and trimming; V, J and clone size are from that table. This sample has some 300,000 clones, with approximately 90% found just once. The V gene lost 7 bases and the J gene lost 7 bases, with 20 bases spanning the gap. The CDR3 is 15 amino acids. Germline V CDR1 and CDR2: MNHNS, SASEGT. Seattle-derived patients entered the study during active infection and were followed longitudinally.

Sequencing was carried out using peripheral blood. This rearrangement joins TRBV6-1 to TRBJ1-5; D remains unclear. The sequence came from a woman in her forties or fifties with COVID-19, enrolled during active disease. The CDR3, as DNA: TGTGCCAGCACTCTACGGGCCTTAAGCGGACAGCCCCAGCATTTT. Amino acids: CASTLRALSGQPQHF.